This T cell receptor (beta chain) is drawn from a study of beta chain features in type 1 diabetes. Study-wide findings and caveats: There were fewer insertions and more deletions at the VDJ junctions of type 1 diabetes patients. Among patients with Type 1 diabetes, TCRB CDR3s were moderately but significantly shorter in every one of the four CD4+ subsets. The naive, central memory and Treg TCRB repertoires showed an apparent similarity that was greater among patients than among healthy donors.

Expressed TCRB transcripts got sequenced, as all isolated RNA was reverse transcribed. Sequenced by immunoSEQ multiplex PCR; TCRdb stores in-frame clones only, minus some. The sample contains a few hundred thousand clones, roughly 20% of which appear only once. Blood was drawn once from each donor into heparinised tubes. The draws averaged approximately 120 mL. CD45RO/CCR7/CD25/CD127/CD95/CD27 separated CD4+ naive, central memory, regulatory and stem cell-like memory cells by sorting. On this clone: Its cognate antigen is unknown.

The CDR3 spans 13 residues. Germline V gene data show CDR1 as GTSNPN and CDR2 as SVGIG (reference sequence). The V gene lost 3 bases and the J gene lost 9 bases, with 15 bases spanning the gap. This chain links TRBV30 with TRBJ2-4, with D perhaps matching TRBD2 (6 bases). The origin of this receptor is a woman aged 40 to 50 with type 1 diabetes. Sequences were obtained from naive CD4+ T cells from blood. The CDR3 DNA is TGTGCCTGGAGCGGGACGGAGGGGAGCATTCAGTACTTC. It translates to CAWSGTEGSIQYF.